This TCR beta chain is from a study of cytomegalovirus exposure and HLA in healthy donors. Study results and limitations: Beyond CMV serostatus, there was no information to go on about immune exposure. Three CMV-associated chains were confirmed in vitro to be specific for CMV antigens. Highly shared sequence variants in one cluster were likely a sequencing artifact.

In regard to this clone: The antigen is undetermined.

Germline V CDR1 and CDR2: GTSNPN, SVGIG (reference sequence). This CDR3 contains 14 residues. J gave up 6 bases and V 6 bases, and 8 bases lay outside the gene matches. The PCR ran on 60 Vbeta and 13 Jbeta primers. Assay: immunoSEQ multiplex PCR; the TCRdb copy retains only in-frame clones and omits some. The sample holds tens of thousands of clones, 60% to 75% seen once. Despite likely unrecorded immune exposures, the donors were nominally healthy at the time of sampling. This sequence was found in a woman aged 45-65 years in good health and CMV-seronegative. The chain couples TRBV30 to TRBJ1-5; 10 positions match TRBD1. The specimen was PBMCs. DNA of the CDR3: TGTGCCTGCCAGACAGGGGGCTTGAGTCAGCCCCAGCATTTT. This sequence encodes CACQTGGLSQPQHF.